This record concerns one T cell receptor beta chain sequence. Its antigen is still unknown. The sample comes from a study of type 1 regulatory T cells. For the study at large: This in vitro CD4 product, T-allo10, is enriched for Tr1 cells and alloantigen-specific. Study observations and caveats: Compared with non-type 1 regulatory T cells, type 1 regulatory T cells showed a more restricted TCR repertoire.

Using its own MiXCR run on the reads, TCRdb lists one record per CDR3 protein. Among 60,000 to 70,000 distinct CDR3 sequences listed, roughly 50% were seen once. This CDR3 has 14 amino acids. Trimming stripped 5 bases from V and 6 bases from J, with 16 bases between. What was sequenced was cultured non-Tr1 T cells, either the whole culture or a sorted T cell fraction (not recorded which). The J gene is TRBJ2-5, the V gene TRBV12-3 or TRBV12-4, with D possibly matching TRBD2 (6 bases). The receptor comes from a human donor in good health. CDR3 amino acids: CASSRGWGGKTQYF. DNA for the CDR3: TGTGCCAGCAGTCGAGGGTGGGGCGGGAAGACCCAGTACTTC.